A selection of T cell receptor beta chains follows, all from one sample in a study of blood T cell repertoires in COVID-19. Sequencing was performed with immunoSEQ multiplex PCR; in TCRdb, only in-frame clones are kept and a portion is missing. This table holds about 200,000 clones, about 89% found once. Sequenced input: PBMCs or T cells enriched from blood (not recorded which). The receptors here all came from a woman between 18 and 29 years old who had recovered from COVID-19. Both conserved end residues are part of each CDR3. A D gene is named only where the DNA matches it firmly. Not every row has a clone size; where given, it reads once, few, many or a size class.

abundance,j_gene,v_gene,d_gene,len,CDR3aa,CDR3nt
-,TRBJ2-2,TRBV27,-,13,CASSPPNTGELFF,TGTGCCAGCAGCCCTCCTAACACCGGGGAGCTGTTTTTT
once,TRBJ2-7,TRBV29-1,-,14,CSVEVPRGDNEQYF,TGCAGCGTTGAAGTTCCCAGGGGCGACAACGAGCAGTACTTC
once,TRBJ2-2,TRBV29-1,-,14,CSVEGRVEAGELFF,TGCAGCGTTGAAGGCAGGGTGGAAGCCGGGGAGCTGTTTTTT
-,TRBJ1-1,TRBV6-1,-,12,CASSEVGTEAFF,TGTGCCAGCAGTGAAGTTGGGACAGAAGCTTTCTTT
-,TRBJ2-3,TRBV11-3,-,15,CASSLEGRVTDTQYF,TGTGCCAGCAGCTTAGAGGGCAGGGTGACAGATACGCAGTATTTT
few,TRBJ2-2,TRBV2,TRBD2,17,CASSRGGGAANTGELFF,TGTGCCAGCAGCCGTGGCGGGGGGGCCGCGAACACCGGGGAGCTGTTTTTT
once,TRBJ1-6,TRBV19,TRBD1,14,CASRGTAYNSPLHF,TGTGCCAGTAGGGGGACAGCCTATAATTCACCCCTCCACTTT
-,TRBJ2-1,TRBV24-1,-,13,CATSDLRSNEQFF,TGTGCCACCAGTGATTTGAGGAGCAATGAGCAGTTCTTC
-,TRBJ1-4,TRBV7-9,TRBD1,14,CASSFRGVDEKLFF,TGTGCCAGCAGCTTCAGGGGGGTGGATGAAAAACTGTTTTTT
once,TRBJ2-1,TRBV5-4,TRBD2,17,CASSKPGLAGKHNEQFF,TGTGCCAGCAGCAAGCCGGGACTAGCGGGGAAACACAATGAGCAGTTCTTC
-,TRBJ1-6,TRBV3-1/TRBV3-2,-,16,CASSQARSSYNSPLHF,TGTGCCAGCAGCCAAGCGAGGAGCTCCTATAATTCACCCCTCCACTTT
-,TRBJ1-4,TRBV28,-,15,CASRGGGAANEKLFF,TGTGCCAGCAGGGGGGGTGGGGCTGCTAATGAAAAACTGTTTTTT
-,TRBJ2-7,TRBV6-5,TRBD1,14,CASSSDRGHYEQYF,TGTGCCAGCAGCTCTGACAGGGGGCATTACGAGCAGTACTTC
-,TRBJ2-1,TRBV7-7,TRBD2,16,CASSLNSGGGSNEQFF,TGTGCCAGCAGCTTGAATAGCGGGGGGGGAAGCAATGAGCAGTTCTTC
-,TRBJ1-1,TRBV12-5,-,13,CASGLVQGTEAFF,TGTGCTAGTGGTTTGGTACAGGGCACTGAAGCTTTCTTT
-,TRBJ1-4,TRBV6-5,TRBD1,15,CASSQGTGVAEKLFF,TGTGCCAGCAGTCAGGGGACAGGGGTCGCTGAAAAACTGTTTTTT
-,TRBJ1-5,TRBV4-1,-,13,CASSRDILQPQHF,TGCGCCAGCAGCCGTGACATTTTGCAGCCCCAGCATTTT
-,TRBJ1-5,TRBV2,-,13,CASSGEAYQPQHF,TGTGCCAGCAGTGGGGAGGCCTATCAGCCCCAGCATTTT
-,TRBJ1-6,TRBV6-5,-,12,CASSYSQGPLHF,TGTGCCAGCAGTTACTCGCAGGGGCCCCTCCACTTT
-,TRBJ2-1,TRBV4-2,TRBD2,16,CASSPSGVLSYNEQFF,TGTGCCAGCAGCCCTAGCGGGGTACTGTCCTACAATGAGCAGTTCTTC
-,TRBJ2-3,TRBV13,-,16,CASSADRTQLSDTQYF,TGTGCCAGCAGCGCGGACAGAACCCAGCTGTCCGATACGCAGTATTTT
-,TRBJ2-7,TRBV15,TRBD2,13,CATKAGGTYEQYF,TGTGCCACCAAGGCGGGGGGAACCTACGAGCAGTACTTC
-,TRBJ2-5,TRBV15,TRBD2,17,CATSRDVASGVRETQYF,TGTGCCACCAGCAGAGATGTGGCTAGCGGGGTGAGGGAGACCCAGTACTTC
many,TRBJ2-1,TRBV12-3/TRBV12-4,-,13,CASSLGPHVDQFF,TGTGCCAGCAGTTTGGGGCCGCACGTCGACCAGTTCTTC
-,TRBJ2-1,TRBV13,TRBD2,15,CASTLAGGRLGEQFF,TGTGCCAGTACCCTAGCGGGGGGGCGACTGGGAGAGCAGTTCTTC
-,TRBJ1-1,TRBV5-5,-,14,CASSLDNANTEAFF,TGTGCCAGCAGCTTAGACAACGCGAACACTGAAGCTTTCTTT
-,TRBJ2-3,TRBV13,TRBD2,16,CASSLEAGGPTDTQYF,TGTGCCAGCAGCTTAGAAGCGGGGGGACCCACAGATACGCAGTATTTT
-,TRBJ1-1,TRBV29-1,-,14,CSVEIRLGGTEAFF,TGCAGCGTTGAAATCCGTCTCGGGGGCACTGAAGCTTTCTTT
-,TRBJ2-7,TRBV9,TRBD1,15,CASSVEGQGIHEQYF,TGTGCCAGCAGCGTAGAGGGACAGGGGATCCACGAGCAGTACTTC
-,TRBJ2-2,TRBV13,TRBD2,16,CASSLSGIGGTGELFF,TGTGCCAGCAGCTTAAGCGGGATTGGTGGCACCGGGGAGCTGTTTTTT
once,TRBJ1-5,TRBV18,TRBD1,15,CASSPRTGQFHPQHF,TGTGCCAGCTCACCACGAACGGGACAGTTCCACCCCCAGCATTTT
once,TRBJ2-1,TRBV3-1/TRBV3-2,TRBD2,15,CASSPSGGVNNEQFF,TGTGCCAGCAGCCCTAGCGGGGGGGTGAACAATGAGCAGTTCTTC
once,TRBJ1-1,TRBV11-2,TRBD1,14,CASSAGQLNTEAFF,TGTGCCAGCAGCGCGGGACAGTTGAACACTGAAGCTTTCTTT
-,TRBJ1-4,TRBV19,-,15,CASRSRGAFNEKLFF,TGTGCCAGTAGATCGCGGGGGGCTTTCAATGAAAAACTGTTTTTT
-,TRBJ1-1,TRBV30,-,11,CAWSVSSEAFF,TGTGCCTGGAGTGTTAGTTCCGAAGCTTTCTTT
-,TRBJ1-4,TRBV7-9,TRBD1,14,CASSTTGGREKLFF,TGTGCCAGCAGCACCACAGGGGGCAGGGAAAAACTGTTTTTT
once,TRBJ1-5,TRBV12-5,-,14,CASGSDRSNQPQHF,TGTGCTAGTGGTTCTGACAGGAGCAATCAGCCCCAGCATTTT
-,TRBJ2-4,TRBV11-2,TRBD1,17,CASSLDPLDRAKNIQYF,TGTGCCAGCAGCTTAGATCCCCTGGACAGGGCCAAAAACATTCAGTACTTC
-,TRBJ1-2,TRBV5-1,-,15,CASSKDGSGREGYTF,TGCGCCAGCAGCAAGGACGGGTCGGGCCGGGAGGGCTACACCTTC
-,TRBJ1-6,TRBV28,-,17,CASSFLSSTGPNSPLHF,TGTGCCAGCAGTTTCCTCAGCTCGACAGGCCCTAATTCACCCCTCCACTTT
-,TRBJ1-3,TRBV28,-,15,CASTDSFFTGNTIYF,TGTGCCAGCACGGACAGTTTTTTTACTGGAAACACCATATATTTT
-,TRBJ2-1,TRBV6-2/TRBV6-3,-,13,CASSSASEREQFF,TGTGCCAGCAGTTCCGCGTCTGAACGTGAGCAGTTCTTC
-,TRBJ1-5,TRBV20-1,TRBD1,16,CSASGTGERQSWPQHF,TGCAGTGCTAGTGGTACAGGGGAGAGACAATCATGGCCCCAGCATTTT
-,TRBJ1-6,TRBV6-1,-,18,CASSEVGGAGEYNSPLHF,TGTGCCAGCAGTGAAGTTGGTGGGGCAGGCGAATATAATTCACCCCTCCACTTT
-,TRBJ1-1,TRBV6-5,TRBD1,13,CASGTGSNTEAFF,TGTGCCAGCGGGACAGGCTCTAACACTGAAGCTTTCTTT